Listed below are T cell receptor beta chains from one sample, sequenced in a study of T cell changes during pregnancy in multiple sclerosis. The repertoire was sequenced with immunoSEQ multiplex PCR; TCRdb's copy has only in-frame clones and lacks some. In the table there are tens of thousands of clones, around 93% of which are singletons. Here the sequenced sample was peripheral blood, taken in the first trimester of pregnancy. The source of these receptors is a female donor with multiple sclerosis, enrolled in a pregnancy study. CDR3s include the opening cysteine and the closing phenylalanine or tryptophan. The D gene is left open where the match is weak.

TRBJ2-1,TRBV7-8,.,CASSLFGAASSYNEQFF
TRBJ2-5,TRBV28,.,CATLRRGIRETQYF
TRBJ2-7,TRBV9,TRBD2,CASSVVGASGLHEQYF
TRBJ2-5,TRBV10-3,.,CAISKGGETQYF
TRBJ2-3,TRBV7-9,TRBD2,CASSPKRGSTSTDTQYF
TRBJ2-3,TRBV6-5,.,CASSYGSHSTDTQYF
TRBJ1-1,TRBV5-8,TRBD1,CASSFPGGLTEAFF
TRBJ1-2,TRBV6-5,.,CASRPLPRGNGYTF
TRBJ1-1,TRBV25-1,.,CASSGGQNTEAFF
TRBJ2-1,TRBV5-5,.,CASSLSSSNEQFF
TRBJ1-1,TRBV6-5,TRBD1,CASSWDRTLNTEAFF
TRBJ2-7,TRBV19,.,CASSIVFDTAYEQYF
TRBJ2-7,TRBV28,TRBD1,CASSFLGTGGYEQYF
TRBJ1-5,TRBV19,.,CASSTHSGLGRGYSNQPQHF
TRBJ2-1,TRBV5-4,TRBD2,CASRSMTSGGTRRNEQFF
TRBJ2-1,TRBV12-2,.,CASREQRGHYNEQFF
TRBJ2-3,TRBV6-8,.,CAVRQALQTDTQYF
TRBJ2-1,TRBV5-1,.,CASSTSVRNEQFF
TRBJ2-1,TRBV5-1,.,CASSLMGRPEQFF
TRBJ2-7,TRBV11-2,.,CASSLERLVGEQYF
TRBJ1-2,TRBV7-9,.,CASSLAGGNYGYTF
TRBJ1-1,TRBV7-9,TRBD1,CASSPTGAAEAFF
TRBJ1-3,TRBV4-2,.,CASSSRDSGGSGNTIYF
TRBJ2-1,TRBV7-2,TRBD2,CASSLANGRRWDEQFF
TRBJ2-1,TRBV5-1,TRBD2,CASSDPGLAQFF
TRBJ2-1,TRBV15,.,CATSRVRVADEQFF
TRBJ1-3,TRBV9,.,CASSVGAGLGNTIYF
TRBJ2-4,TRBV5-1,.,CASNPGDRKNIQYF
TRBJ1-5,TRBV5-5,.,CASSPGGAGQPQHF
TRBJ2-7,TRBV6-6,.,CASSSHESNYEQYF
TRBJ2-2,TRBV12-5,.,CASGLSANTGELFF
TRBJ1-2,TRBV15,TRBD1,CATSRAGQVYGYTF
TRBJ1-3,TRBV6-1,.,CASSPRHSGNTIYF
TRBJ2-5,TRBV7-9,TRBD2,CASSFRLAGAQYF
TRBJ2-1,TRBV5-1,TRBD2,CASSWDLAAYNEQFF
TRBJ1-1,TRBV11-2,.,CASSLDPRTEAFF
TRBJ2-1,TRBV6-6,.,CASSSPQVNNEQFF
TRBJ2-7,TRBV7-9,.,CASSPHLAPAYEQYF
TRBJ2-2,TRBV6-1,TRBD2,CASMGGSYTGELFF
TRBJ2-3,TRBV5-1,TRBD2,CASSGGRGADTQYF
TRBJ2-3,TRBV2,.,CATSTEGTQYF
TRBJ2-5,TRBV7-8,.,CASSRGETQYF
TRBJ1-1,TRBV6-5,.,CASSYSGGSDTEAFF
TRBJ1-2,TRBV5-8,TRBD1,CASSLTDRVPYGYTF
TRBJ2-7,TRBV27,TRBD2,CASSYRLAGVTYEQYF
TRBJ2-7,TRBV6-1,.,CASISPSPYEQYF
TRBJ1-3,TRBV7-2,TRBD1,CASSLNTGGSGNTIYF
TRBJ2-1,TRBV7-8,TRBD2,CASSSRTSGGGNEQFF
TRBJ1-4,TRBV5-1,TRBD1,CASSPTEGATNEKLFF
TRBJ2-2,TRBV18,TRBD1,CASSPPHRGPAGELFF
TRBJ2-1,TRBV27,TRBD2,CASSLASSGSYNEQFF
TRBJ1-6,TRBV6-1,.,CASGRSSYNSPLHF
TRBJ1-2,TRBV5-1,.,CASSLGQNVRSNYGYTF
TRBJ2-3,TRBV4-1,.,CASSHLRDTQYF
TRBJ1-1,TRBV5-1,.,CASSLDGSEAFF
TRBJ2-1,TRBV6-6,.,CASTLDFRSKDEQFF
TRBJ1-4,TRBV9,TRBD1,CASSWRTGNNEKLFF
TRBJ2-7,TRBV11-2,TRBD2,CASSSRGRGTDYEQYF
TRBJ2-1,TRBV5-4,.,CASSLALAPAGNEQFF
TRBJ1-5,TRBV5-1,.,CASSFRDSNQPQHF